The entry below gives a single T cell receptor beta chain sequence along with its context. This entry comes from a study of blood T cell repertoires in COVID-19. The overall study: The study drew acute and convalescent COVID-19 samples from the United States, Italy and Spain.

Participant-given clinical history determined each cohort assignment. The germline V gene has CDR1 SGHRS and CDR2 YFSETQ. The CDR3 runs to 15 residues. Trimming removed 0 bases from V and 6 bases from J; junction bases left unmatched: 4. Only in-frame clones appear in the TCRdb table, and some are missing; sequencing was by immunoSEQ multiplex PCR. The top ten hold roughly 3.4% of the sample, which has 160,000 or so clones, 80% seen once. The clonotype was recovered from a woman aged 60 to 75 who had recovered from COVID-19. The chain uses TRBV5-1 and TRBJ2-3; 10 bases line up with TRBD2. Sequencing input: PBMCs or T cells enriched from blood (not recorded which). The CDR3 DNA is TGCGCCAGCAGCTTGGGACTAGCGGGCTCCGATACGCAGTATTTT. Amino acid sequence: CASSLGLAGSDTQYF.